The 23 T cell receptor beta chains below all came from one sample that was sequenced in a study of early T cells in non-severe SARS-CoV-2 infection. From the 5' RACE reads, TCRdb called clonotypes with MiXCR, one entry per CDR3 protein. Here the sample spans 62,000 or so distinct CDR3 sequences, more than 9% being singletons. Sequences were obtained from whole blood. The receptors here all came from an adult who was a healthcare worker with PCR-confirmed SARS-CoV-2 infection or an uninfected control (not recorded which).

In nucleotides, the CDR3 is TGTGCCAGCAGTGCTGACAGTTCCCCCTTGACAGATACGCAGTATTTT. Translating gives CASSADSSPLTDTQYF. The chain combines TRBV2 with TRBJ2-3; maybe TRBD1 (5 bases). The CDR3 is made up of 16 amino acids. Trimming shortened V by 4 bases and J by 3 bases, and 17 bases separated the two germline ends. Germline V CDR1 and CDR2: SNHLY, FYNNEI.

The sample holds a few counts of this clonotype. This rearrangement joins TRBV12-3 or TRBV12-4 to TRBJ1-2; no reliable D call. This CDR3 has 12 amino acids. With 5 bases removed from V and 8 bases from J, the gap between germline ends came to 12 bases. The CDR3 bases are TGTGCCAGCAGTAGAGCCCGTCTGGGCTACACCTTC. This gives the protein CASSRARLGYTF.

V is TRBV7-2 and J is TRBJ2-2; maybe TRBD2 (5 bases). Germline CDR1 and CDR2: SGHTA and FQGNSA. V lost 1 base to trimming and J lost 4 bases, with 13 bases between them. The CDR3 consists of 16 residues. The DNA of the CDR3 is TGTACCAGCAGCTTAGGCTGGACCGCGGGCACCGGGGAGCTGTTTTTT. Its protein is CTSSLGWTAGTGELFF.

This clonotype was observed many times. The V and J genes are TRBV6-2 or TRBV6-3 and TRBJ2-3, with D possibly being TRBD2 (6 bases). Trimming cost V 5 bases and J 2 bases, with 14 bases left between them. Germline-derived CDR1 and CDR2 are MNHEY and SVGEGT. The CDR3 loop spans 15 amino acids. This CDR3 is CASSQSRGFTDTQYF. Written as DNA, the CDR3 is TGTGCCAGCAGTCAAAGCCGGGGGTTCACAGATACGCAGTATTTT.

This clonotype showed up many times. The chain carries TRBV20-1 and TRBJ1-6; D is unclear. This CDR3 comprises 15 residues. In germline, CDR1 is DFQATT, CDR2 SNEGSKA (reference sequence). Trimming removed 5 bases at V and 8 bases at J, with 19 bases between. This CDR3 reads CSAQLGLALDSPLHF. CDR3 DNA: TGCAGTGCTCAGTTAGGTTTGGCACTCGATTCACCCCTCCACTTT.

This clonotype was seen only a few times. In DNA form, the CDR3 reads TGCGCCAGCAGCCAGTTAGCGGGGGTAACATACTTCACAGATACGCAGTATTTT. It translates to CASSQLAGVTYFTDTQYF. V and J are TRBV4-1 and TRBJ2-3, with 9 bases aligning to TRBD2. The ends lost 3 bases at V and 2 bases at J; junction bases unmatched: 12. The length of the CDR3 is 18 residues. Per the germline V gene, CDR1 is MGHRA and CDR2 is YSYEKL.

The CDR3 DNA reads TGTGCCAGCAAACAGGGCCCCTACAATGAGCAGTTCTTC. The encoded protein is CASKQGPYNEQFF. The V and J genes are TRBV12-3 or TRBV12-4 and TRBJ2-1, with D tentatively TRBD1 (6 bases). The CDR3 runs to 13 residues. The V end lost 7 bases, the J end lost 2 bases, and 9 bases lay between the germline ends.

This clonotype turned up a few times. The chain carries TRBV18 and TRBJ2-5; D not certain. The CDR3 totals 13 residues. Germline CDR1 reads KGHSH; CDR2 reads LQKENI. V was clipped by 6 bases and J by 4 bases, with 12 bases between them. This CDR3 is CASSQASTETQYF. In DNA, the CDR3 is TGTGCCAGCTCCCAAGCATCAACAGAGACCCAGTACTTC. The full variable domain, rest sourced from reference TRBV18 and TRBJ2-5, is NAGVMQNPRHLVRRRGQEARLRCSPMKGHSHVYWYRQLPEEGLKFMVYLQKENIIDESGMPKERFSAEFPKEGPSILRIQQVVRGDSAAYFCASSQASTETQYFGPGTRLLVL.

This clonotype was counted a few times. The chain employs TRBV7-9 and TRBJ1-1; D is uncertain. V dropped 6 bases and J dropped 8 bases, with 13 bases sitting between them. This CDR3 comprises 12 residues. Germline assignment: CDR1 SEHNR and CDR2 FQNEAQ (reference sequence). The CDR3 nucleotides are TGTGCCAGCAGACCCTCGCCCCCCGAAGCTTTCTTT. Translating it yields CASRPSPPEAFF.

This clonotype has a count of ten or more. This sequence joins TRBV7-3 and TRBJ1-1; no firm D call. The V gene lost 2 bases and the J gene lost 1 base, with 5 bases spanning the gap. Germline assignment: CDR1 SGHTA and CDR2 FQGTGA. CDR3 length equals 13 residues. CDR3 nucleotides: TGTGCCAGCAGCTTAGGTTCGAACACTGAAGCTTTCTTT. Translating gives CASSLGSNTEAFF.

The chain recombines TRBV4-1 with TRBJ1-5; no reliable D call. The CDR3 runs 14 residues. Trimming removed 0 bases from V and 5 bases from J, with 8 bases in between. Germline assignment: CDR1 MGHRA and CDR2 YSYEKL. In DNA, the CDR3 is TGCGCCAGCAGCCAAGATCACGGGCATCAGCCCCAGCATTTT. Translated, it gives CASSQDHGHQPQHF.

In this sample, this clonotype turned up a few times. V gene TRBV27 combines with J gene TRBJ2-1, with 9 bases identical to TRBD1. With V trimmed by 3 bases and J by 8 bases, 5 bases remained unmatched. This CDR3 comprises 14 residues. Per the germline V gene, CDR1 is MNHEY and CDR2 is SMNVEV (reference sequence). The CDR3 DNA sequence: TGTGCCAGCAGTTTCCGGGACAGGGTCGATGAGCAGTTCTTC. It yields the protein CASSFRDRVDEQFF.

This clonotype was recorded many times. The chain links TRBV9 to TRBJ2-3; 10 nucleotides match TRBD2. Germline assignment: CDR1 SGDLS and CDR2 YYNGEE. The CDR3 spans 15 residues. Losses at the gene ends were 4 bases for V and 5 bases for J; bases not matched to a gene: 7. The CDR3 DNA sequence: TGTGCCAGCAGCCACCCTAGCGGGGGAGGAGATACGCAGTATTTT. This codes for CASSHPSGGGDTQYF. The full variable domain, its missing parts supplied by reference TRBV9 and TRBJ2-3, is DSGVTQTPKHLITATGQRVTLRCSPRSGDLSVYWYQQSLDQGLQFLIQYYNGEERAKGNILERFSAQQFPDLHSELNLSSLELGDSALYFCASSHPSGGGDTQYFGPGTRLTVL.

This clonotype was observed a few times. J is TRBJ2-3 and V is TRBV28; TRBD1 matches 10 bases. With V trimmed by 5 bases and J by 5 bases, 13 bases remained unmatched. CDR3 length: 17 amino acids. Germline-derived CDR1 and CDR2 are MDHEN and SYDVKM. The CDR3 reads CASSTSMTGGRGDTQYF. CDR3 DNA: TGTGCCAGCAGTACTTCTATGACAGGGGGCCGGGGAGATACGCAGTATTTT.

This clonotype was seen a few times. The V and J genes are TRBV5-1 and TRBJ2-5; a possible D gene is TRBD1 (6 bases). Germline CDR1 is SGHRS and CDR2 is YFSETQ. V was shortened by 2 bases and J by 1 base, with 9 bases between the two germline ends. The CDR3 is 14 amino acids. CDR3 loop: CASSFKGGQETQYF. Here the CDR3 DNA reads TGCGCCAGCAGCTTCAAAGGGGGCCAAGAGACCCAGTACTTC. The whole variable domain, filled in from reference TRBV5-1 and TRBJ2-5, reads KAGVTQTPRYLIKTRGQQVTLSCSPISGHRSVSWYQQTPGQGLQFLFEYFSETQRNKGNFPGRFSGRQFSNSRSEMNVSTLELGDSALYLCASSFKGGQETQYFGPGTRLLVL.

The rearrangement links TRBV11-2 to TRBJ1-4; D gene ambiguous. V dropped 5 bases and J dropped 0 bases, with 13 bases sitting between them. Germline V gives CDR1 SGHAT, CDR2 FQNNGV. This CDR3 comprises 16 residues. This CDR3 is CASSRALLTTNEKLFF. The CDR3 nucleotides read TGTGCCAGCAGCCGAGCCCTATTGACAACTAATGAAAAACTGTTTTTT.

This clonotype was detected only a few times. The CDR3 loop is CASAKAQGRRSPLHF. The CDR3 nucleotides are TGTGCCAGCGCCAAAGCACAGGGGCGGAGGTCACCCCTCCACTTT. The genes are TRBV25-1 and TRBJ1-6; 7 positions agree with TRBD1. Germline loops: CDR1 MGHDK, CDR2 SYGVNS. This CDR3 is built from 15 residues. V trimming: 8 bases; J trimming: 10 bases; junction bases outside the gene matches: 14.

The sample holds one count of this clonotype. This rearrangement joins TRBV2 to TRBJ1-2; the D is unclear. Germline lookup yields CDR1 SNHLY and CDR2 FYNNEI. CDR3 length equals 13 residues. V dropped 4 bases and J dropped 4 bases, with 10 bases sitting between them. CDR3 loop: CASSAPSRYGYTF. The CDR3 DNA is TGTGCCAGCAGTGCACCTAGTCGCTATGGCTACACCTTC.

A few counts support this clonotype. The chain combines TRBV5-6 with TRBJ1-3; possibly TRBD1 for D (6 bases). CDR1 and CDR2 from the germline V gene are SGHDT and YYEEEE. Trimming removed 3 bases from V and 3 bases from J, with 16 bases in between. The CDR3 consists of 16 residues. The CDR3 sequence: CASSSTGRESGNTIYF. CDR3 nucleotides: TGTGCCAGCAGCTCCACAGGGCGGGAGAGTGGAAACACCATATATTTT.

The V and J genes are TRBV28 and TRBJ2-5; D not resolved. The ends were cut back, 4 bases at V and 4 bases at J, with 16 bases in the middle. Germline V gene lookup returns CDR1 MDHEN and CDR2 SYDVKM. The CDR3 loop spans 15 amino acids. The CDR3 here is CASSSAGVGGETQYF. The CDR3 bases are TGTGCCAGCAGTTCTGCCGGCGTGGGCGGAGAGACCCAGTACTTC. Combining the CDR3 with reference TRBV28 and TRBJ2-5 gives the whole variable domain DVKVTQSSRYLVKRTGEKVFLECVQDMDHENMFWYRQDPGLGLRLIYFSYDVKMKEKGDIPEGYSVSREKKERFSLILESASTNQTSMYLCASSSAGVGGETQYFGPGTRLLVL.

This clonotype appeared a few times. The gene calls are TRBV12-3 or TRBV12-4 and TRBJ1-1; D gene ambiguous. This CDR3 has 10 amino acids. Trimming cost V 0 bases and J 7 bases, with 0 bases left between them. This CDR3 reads CASSLAEAFF. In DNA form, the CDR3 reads TGTGCCAGCAGTTTAGCTGAAGCTTTCTTT.

Here the CDR3 reads CASSSGGRAFQETQYF. The CDR3 coding sequence is TGTGCCAGCAGCTCGGGGGGTAGGGCCTTCCAAGAGACCCAGTACTTC. V and J are TRBV7-8 and TRBJ2-5, with 7 bases aligning to TRBD2. Germline V gene lookup returns CDR1 SGHVS and CDR2 FQNEAQ. V lost 4 bases to trimming and J lost 1 base; unmatched junction nucleotides: 9. The CDR3 is made up of 16 amino acids.

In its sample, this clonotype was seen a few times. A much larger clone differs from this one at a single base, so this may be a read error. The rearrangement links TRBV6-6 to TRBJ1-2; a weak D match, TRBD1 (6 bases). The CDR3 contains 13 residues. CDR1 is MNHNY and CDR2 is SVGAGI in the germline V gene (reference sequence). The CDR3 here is CDSSRNRDGGYTF. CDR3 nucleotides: TGTGACAGCAGTAGAAACAGGGACGGCGGCTACACCTTC.